This note documents a single T cell receptor (beta chain) sequence. No antigen is known for it. One base away there is no much larger clone; base qualities are not given. A MiSeq instrument was used for deep resolution sequencing, which targeted depths ranging from 1 in 1 million up to 1 in 200,000 T cells, with coverage averaging 10x for each clonotype. The immunoSEQ hsTCRB Kit was used to generate TCR beta libraries. Under the source paper's analysis protocol: The data were analyzed with ImmunoSEQ Analyzer and ImmunoSEQ Data Assistant, and V, D and J gene assignments followed IMGT definitions. Clonality, which ranges from 0 to 1, was calculated by subtracting the normalized Shannon entropy of productive rearrangement frequencies from one. Only overrepresented clonotypes making up at least 0.05% of the repertoire of each patient were included in the public clonotype analysis. About a dozen age-matched healthy donor repertoires from immuneACCESS served as clonality controls. Entries here come from immuneACCESS through TCRdb and include only in-frame sequences with V and J called. Some clones fail to appear in such tables; in the studies checked, an unresolved V gene covers under half of the shortfall, and the cause of the remainder is unknown. V and J calls and clone size are as listed in that table; D and trimming were resolved from the DNA. Here the sample has some 150,000 clones; about 80% occur a single time. Just over 5% of the sample goes to the ten largest clones.

In the paper's terms, the time point label means: less than 30 months on ibrutinib. For TCR beta library preparation, roughly 2 micrograms of genomic DNA were extracted from the cryopreserved PBMCs. Longitudinal blood samples from CLL patients on ibrutinib monotherapy were analyzed using high-throughput TCR beta sequencing. Patients were enrolled in a phase 2 open-label single-center ibrutinib monotherapy trial. The source of the sample is a study of cytotoxic CD8 clonotypes in ibrutinib-treated CLL (dated by TCRdb to about 2021). About the study as a whole: The cohort was composed of 11 relapsed/refractory and 15 treatment-naive patients; IGHV unmutated status was identified in some 17 patients. Partial responses were observed in about 24 patients and complete responses in 2; after a median follow-up of around 68 months, remission was maintained in roughly 15 patients and progression was observed in some twelve. Response samples were obtained after a median of roughly 13 months of treatment, with a range of roughly 6 to 36 months. Samples averaged roughly 280,000 productive templates and approximately 100,000 productive rearrangements. Longitudinal samples were available for about 30% of the roughly 86 trial participants. Cryopreserved peripheral blood mononuclear cells were collected at three points: before therapy, at response, and at either sustained remission or disease progression. Every remission and progressive disease sample was obtained while ibrutinib was still being received by the patients. Overall study outcomes, separate from this receptor: Baseline clonality exceeded that of age-matched healthy donors and correlated strongly with circulating CD8+ T-cell counts. Clonality rose at ibrutinib response, remained stable during sustained remission, and dropped back toward baseline at progression. Sampling times were not matched between patients in sustained remission and patients whose disease was progressing, and lymph node repertoires were not examined. Public clonotypes were rare and either contracted or stayed stable during treatment, and the rise in clonality at ibrutinib response reflected the expansion of private clonotypes.

A distance of 14 bases separates the germline ends of V and J, which lose 1 base and 4 bases respectively. From a lookup of the germline V gene (reference sequence), CDR1 and CDR2 are SEHNR and FQNEAQ. The CDR3 runs 15 amino acids, cysteine and phenylalanine included. Solely the CDR3 DNA is kept, with 45 bases framed from the first base. Sequences were derived from PBMCs, sampled after 24 months of ibrutinib treatment. This chain joins TRBV7-9 to TRBJ2-7, with the D call tentatively TRBD1 or TRBD2, each fitting 7 bases. The TCR was taken from a human donor with chronic lymphocytic leukemia. CDR3 region: CASSLVGGGQYEQYF. The DNA reads TGTGCCAGCAGCTTAGTGGGAGGGGGCCAATACGAGCAGTACTTC.